Listed below are T cell receptor beta chains from one sample, sequenced in a study of breast tumors, draining lymph nodes, adjacent tissues. MiXCR, run by TCRdb on the multiplex PCR reads, gives a single entry per CDR3 protein. The table lists under 300,000 distinct CDR3 sequences, roughly a third of them singletons. The material sequenced was axillary lymph node tissue. These receptors came from a female donor with breast cancer. Some clones in this sample may be carry-over from other donors' samples. Both conserved end residues are part of each CDR3. A D gene is named only where the DNA matches it firmly. Clone sizes are given selectively: once, few, many, or a class where the clone is expanded.

clone size: many
V gene: TRBV7-3
J gene: TRBJ2-3
D gene: TRBD2
CDR3 DNA: TGTGCCAGCAGCTTAGGTCCGGGACTAGCGGGCAGCACAGATACGCAGTATTTT
CDR3 protein: CASSLGPGLAGSTDTQYF

clone size: many
V gene: TRBV6-6
J gene: TRBJ2-3
D gene: -
CDR3 DNA: TGTGCCAGCAGTCCCCTCACTGAGCGAGATACGCAGTATTTT
CDR3 protein: CASSPLTERDTQYF

clone size: -
V gene: TRBV10-3
J gene: TRBJ2-7
D gene: TRBD1
CDR3 DNA: TGTGCCACTGGACAGGACTACGAGCAGTACTTC
CDR3 protein: CATGQDYEQYF

clone size: -
V gene: TRBV6-2/TRBV6-3
J gene: TRBJ1-5
D gene: -
CDR3 DNA: TGTGCCAGCAGTTACCCTAGGACAGGCAATCAGCCCCAGCATTTT
CDR3 protein: CASSYPRTGNQPQHF

clone size: many
V gene: TRBV4-1
J gene: TRBJ1-4
D gene: -
CDR3 DNA: TGCGCCAGCAGCCAATCAGTCAGGAGCGATGTTTATAATGAAAAACTGTTTTTT
CDR3 protein: CASSQSVRSDVYNEKLFF

clone size: -
V gene: TRBV27
J gene: TRBJ2-1
D gene: -
CDR3 DNA: TGTGCCAGCAGTTTTCGGCCCTTAGCGTGGGACGCGTACAATGAGCAGTTCTTC
CDR3 protein: CASSFRPLAWDAYNEQFF

clone size: few
V gene: TRBV27
J gene: TRBJ2-1
D gene: TRBD2
CDR3 DNA: TGTGCCAGCAGTCTTAGCGGGCGTTACAATGAGCAGTTCTTC
CDR3 protein: CASSLSGRYNEQFF

clone size: many
V gene: TRBV6-5
J gene: TRBJ2-7
D gene: TRBD2
CDR3 DNA: TGTGCCAGCAGCTTAGGACTAGCGGTTGGGGTTCCGTACTTC
CDR3 protein: CASSLGLAVGVPYF

clone size: -
V gene: TRBV19
J gene: TRBJ1-2
D gene: TRBD1
CDR3 DNA: TGTGCCAGTACCGACATGACAGGGGGCCCCTTCTATGGCTACACCTTC
CDR3 protein: CASTDMTGGPFYGYTF

clone size: few
V gene: TRBV2
J gene: TRBJ1-1
D gene: -
CDR3 DNA: TGTGCCAGCAGCGTAGATGGAAACACTGAAGCTTTCTTT
CDR3 protein: CASSVDGNTEAFF

clone size: many
V gene: TRBV24-1
J gene: TRBJ2-3
D gene: -
CDR3 DNA: TGTGCCACCAGTGATTACAGGGTCACAGATACGCAGTATTTT
CDR3 protein: CATSDYRVTDTQYF

clone size: many
V gene: TRBV4-1
J gene: TRBJ2-3
D gene: -
CDR3 DNA: TGCGCCAGCAGCCGAAAGATCGAAGATACGCAGTATTTT
CDR3 protein: CASSRKIEDTQYF

clone size: many
V gene: TRBV30
J gene: TRBJ1-6
D gene: -
CDR3 DNA: TGTGCCTGGAGTAGAGGCTCTAGGTCCTATAATTCACCCCTCCACTTT
CDR3 protein: CAWSRGSRSYNSPLHF

clone size: few
V gene: TRBV3-1
J gene: TRBJ2-3
D gene: TRBD2
CDR3 DNA: TGTGCCAGCAGCCAAGGACTGGCCGCGGGAGGTGTCACAGATACGCAGTATTTT
CDR3 protein: CASSQGLAAGGVTDTQYF

clone size: many
V gene: TRBV5-1
J gene: TRBJ2-2
D gene: -
CDR3 DNA: TGCGCCAGCAGCTTGGGCAGGGTATACACCGGGGAGCTGTTTTTT
CDR3 protein: CASSLGRVYTGELFF

clone size: -
V gene: TRBV19
J gene: TRBJ2-5
D gene: -
CDR3 DNA: TGTGCCACCGGGGACACACAAGAGACCCAGTACTTC
CDR3 protein: CATGDTQETQYF

clone size: many
V gene: TRBV20-1
J gene: TRBJ1-4
D gene: -
CDR3 DNA: TGCAGTGCTAGGGAGGAAAAACTGTTTTTT
CDR3 protein: CSAREEKLFF

clone size: -
V gene: TRBV2
J gene: TRBJ2-5
D gene: -
CDR3 DNA: TGTGCCAGCAGTGGGGACAAGCGGTACTTC
CDR3 protein: CASSGDKRYF

clone size: once
V gene: TRBV19
J gene: TRBJ2-5
D gene: -
CDR3 DNA: TGTGCCAGTAGTATAGACAATCAGGGTCAGCCCCAGTACTTC
CDR3 protein: CASSIDNQGQPQYF

clone size: -
V gene: TRBV2
J gene: TRBJ1-1
D gene: -
CDR3 DNA: TGTGCCAGCAGTGTCTCCAGGGTGAACACTGAAGCTTTCTTT
CDR3 protein: CASSVSRVNTEAFF

clone size: once
V gene: TRBV20-1
J gene: TRBJ2-3
D gene: -
CDR3 DNA: TGCAGTGCTCACGCCGCCCAAGATACGCAGTATTTT
CDR3 protein: CSAHAAQDTQYF

clone size: many
V gene: TRBV11-2
J gene: TRBJ2-7
D gene: TRBD2
CDR3 DNA: TGTGCCAGCAGCTTGTATCCGGGGGGAGGCGAGCAGTACTTC
CDR3 protein: CASSLYPGGGEQYF

clone size: many
V gene: TRBV5-1
J gene: TRBJ1-5
D gene: TRBD1
CDR3 DNA: TGCGCCAGCAGTCCCGGGACAGGGGGCATTCAGCCCCAGCATTTT
CDR3 protein: CASSPGTGGIQPQHF

clone size: -
V gene: TRBV24-1
J gene: TRBJ2-5
D gene: -
CDR3 DNA: TGTGCCACCAGTGATCACGGGACTCAAGGAGAGACCCAGTACTTC
CDR3 protein: CATSDHGTQGETQYF

clone size: -
V gene: TRBV2
J gene: TRBJ2-1
D gene: -
CDR3 DNA: TGTGCCAGCAGTGCAGGGCCGGTGATTGAGCAGTTCTTC
CDR3 protein: CASSAGPVIEQFF

clone size: -
V gene: TRBV6-5
J gene: TRBJ2-3
D gene: TRBD1
CDR3 DNA: TGTCCTAAAACCCAGGACAGGGGGGGCTCGACAGATACGCAGTATTTT
CDR3 protein: CPKTQDRGGSTDTQYF

clone size: many
V gene: TRBV7-9
J gene: TRBJ2-7
D gene: -
CDR3 DNA: TGTGCCAGCAGCCCGCTCTACGAGCAGTACTTC
CDR3 protein: CASSPLYEQYF

clone size: -
V gene: TRBV6-1
J gene: TRBJ2-3
D gene: TRBD1
CDR3 DNA: TGTGCCAGCAGTGAAGCGGGACAGGGAACAGATACGCAGTATTTT
CDR3 protein: CASSEAGQGTDTQYF

clone size: few
V gene: TRBV9
J gene: TRBJ2-4
D gene: -
CDR3 DNA: TGTGCCAGCAGCCTCGGGACTGAACTAGCCAAAAACATTCAGTACTTC
CDR3 protein: CASSLGTELAKNIQYF

clone size: -
V gene: TRBV5-1
J gene: TRBJ1-6
D gene: -
CDR3 DNA: TGCGCCAGCAACCCCCTCCACTTT
CDR3 protein: CASNPLHF

clone size: many
V gene: TRBV5-1
J gene: TRBJ2-2
D gene: TRBD1
CDR3 DNA: TGTGCCAGCAGCACAGGCGACAGGGGACACGGGGAGCTGTTTTTT
CDR3 protein: CASSTGDRGHGELFF

clone size: many
V gene: TRBV7-9
J gene: TRBJ2-3
D gene: -
CDR3 DNA: TGTGCCAGCAGCTCCTTGCGTGTGAGCACAGATACGCAGTATTTT
CDR3 protein: CASSSLRVSTDTQYF

clone size: medium-sized
V gene: TRBV2
J gene: TRBJ2-7
D gene: -
CDR3 DNA: TGTGCCACCGCTATAGAGGGGGGCGAGCAGTACTTC
CDR3 protein: CATAIEGGEQYF

clone size: many
V gene: TRBV11-2
J gene: TRBJ1-5
D gene: -
CDR3 DNA: TGTGCCAGCAGCCCCCAGGGCGGTCTTAGCAATCAGCCCCAGCATTTT
CDR3 protein: CASSPQGGLSNQPQHF

clone size: -
V gene: TRBV7-9
J gene: TRBJ1-1
D gene: TRBD1
CDR3 DNA: TGTGCCAGCAGCCAGCCGAGACTCGGGACAGCCACTGAAGCTTTCTTT
CDR3 protein: CASSQPRLGTATEAFF

clone size: -
V gene: TRBV7-2
J gene: TRBJ1-2
D gene: TRBD1
CDR3 DNA: TGTGCCAGCAGCACGTTCCGCCGGGACAGGGGTGATGGCTACACCTTC
CDR3 protein: CASSTFRRDRGDGYTF

clone size: many
V gene: TRBV19
J gene: TRBJ1-6
D gene: -
CDR3 DNA: TGTGCCAGTAGTATCGTTCAGGATAATTCACCCCTCCACTTT
CDR3 protein: CASSIVQDNSPLHF

clone size: many
V gene: TRBV24-1
J gene: TRBJ2-1
D gene: TRBD1
CDR3 DNA: TGTGCCACCAGTGATTCGGACAGGAATGGTCCTAATGAGCAGTTCTTC
CDR3 protein: CATSDSDRNGPNEQFF

clone size: many
V gene: TRBV6-1
J gene: TRBJ2-7
D gene: TRBD2
CDR3 DNA: TGTGCCAGCAGTGTGATGGGACTAGCGGTCAACTACGAGCAGTACTTC
CDR3 protein: CASSVMGLAVNYEQYF

clone size: many
V gene: TRBV5-1
J gene: TRBJ2-1
D gene: -
CDR3 DNA: TGCGCCAGCAGCTTGGAAGGGGCTGGAACGAATGAGCAGTTCTTC
CDR3 protein: CASSLEGAGTNEQFF

clone size: many
V gene: TRBV30
J gene: TRBJ2-7
D gene: -
CDR3 DNA: TGTGCCTGGAGTGCCCTCGGGGAGCCCTACGAGCAGTACTTC
CDR3 protein: CAWSALGEPYEQYF

clone size: many
V gene: TRBV3-1
J gene: TRBJ1-4
D gene: -
CDR3 DNA: TGTGCCAGCAGCCCCCTCGGCGGGAAGACTAATGAAAAACTGTTTTTT
CDR3 protein: CASSPLGGKTNEKLFF

clone size: few
V gene: TRBV6-5
J gene: TRBJ2-7
D gene: TRBD2
CDR3 DNA: TGTGCCAGCAGTCACTCGACGGCGGGGGGGCCCTACGAGCAGTACTTC
CDR3 protein: CASSHSTAGGPYEQYF

clone size: -
V gene: TRBV25-1
J gene: TRBJ2-7
D gene: TRBD2
CDR3 DNA: TGTGCCAGCAGTGCTAGTAAGGCTAGCGGGAGTTACGAGCAGTACTTC
CDR3 protein: CASSASKASGSYEQYF

clone size: many
V gene: TRBV9
J gene: TRBJ2-7
D gene: -
CDR3 DNA: TGTGCCAGCAGCGTAGGCCCGGTGAACGAGCAGTACTTC
CDR3 protein: CASSVGPVNEQYF

clone size: many
V gene: TRBV11-2
J gene: TRBJ2-3
D gene: -
CDR3 DNA: TGTGCCAGCAGCTTAGAAGTTAGCGTGGGAGATACGCAGTATTTT
CDR3 protein: CASSLEVSVGDTQYF

clone size: -
V gene: TRBV7-7
J gene: TRBJ2-1
D gene: TRBD2
CDR3 DNA: TGTGCTAGCAGCTTAGCCTCTAGCGGGAGCCATGAGCAGTTCTTC
CDR3 protein: CASSLASSGSHEQFF

clone size: -
V gene: TRBV7-3
J gene: TRBJ1-1
D gene: -
CDR3 DNA: TGTGCCAGCAGCTTAATTCCGGTGGGGAGAGGCACTGAAGCTTTCTTT
CDR3 protein: CASSLIPVGRGTEAFF

clone size: many
V gene: TRBV19
J gene: TRBJ1-5
D gene: -
CDR3 DNA: TGTGCCAGTAGTATAGATCGGGGGCGTGGGCCTACGAGGAATCAGCCCCAGCATTTT
CDR3 protein: CASSIDRGRGPTRNQPQHF

clone size: -
V gene: TRBV18
J gene: TRBJ1-3
D gene: -
CDR3 DNA: TGTGCCAGCTCACCACCGGGATCTGGAAACACCATATATTTT
CDR3 protein: CASSPPGSGNTIYF

clone size: many
V gene: TRBV7-7
J gene: TRBJ2-1
D gene: TRBD2
CDR3 DNA: TGTGCTAGCAGCTTGGGACTAGGGGGTGCCGAGCAGTTCTTC
CDR3 protein: CASSLGLGGAEQFF

clone size: -
V gene: TRBV18
J gene: TRBJ2-2
D gene: TRBD2
CDR3 DNA: TGTGCCAGCTCACCTCTAGCGGGGGAGAACACCGGGGAGCTGTTTTTT
CDR3 protein: CASSPLAGENTGELFF

clone size: many
V gene: TRBV9
J gene: TRBJ2-5
D gene: -
CDR3 DNA: TGTGCCAGCAGCGTAGGAAGCGGCCAAGTCCAAGAGACCCAGTACTTC
CDR3 protein: CASSVGSGQVQETQYF

clone size: few
V gene: TRBV6-2/TRBV6-3
J gene: TRBJ2-7
D gene: TRBD1
CDR3 DNA: TGTGCCAGCAGGGGACAGGGTGCGACCTACGAGCAGTACTTC
CDR3 protein: CASRGQGATYEQYF

clone size: few
V gene: TRBV6-5
J gene: TRBJ2-7
D gene: -
CDR3 DNA: TGTGCCAGCAGTCACGCCCGCGACATGTCCGAGCAGTACTTC
CDR3 protein: CASSHARDMSEQYF